This T cell receptor beta chain was documented in a study of blood T cell repertoires in COVID-19. Study at large: Samples of COVID-19 (acute and convalescent) were obtained from the United States, Italy and Spain. T cells, B-cell-depleted T cells, or PBMCs supplied cDNA or gDNA.

Original processing methods: Scientists estimated how many nucleated cells there were by amplifying reference gene primers. Only in-frame clones appear in the TCRdb table, and some are missing; sequencing was by immunoSEQ multiplex PCR. That table furnishes V, J and clone size, whereas the DNA furnished D and trimming. Of 50,000 or so clones in the sample, nearly 85% were seen once. The specimen sequenced was peripheral blood. The TCR comes from a man aged 35 to 55 with acute or convalescent COVID-19.

CDR3 protein: CASSPNPGQVETQYF. The CDR3 DNA sequence: TGTGCCAGCAGCCCGAACCCCGGACAGGTGGAGACCCAGTACTTC. V usage is TRBV7-9 and J usage is TRBJ2-5, with 7 bases that match TRBD1. Trimming took 5 bases from V and 5 from J; bases not matched to a gene: 11. CDR3 length: 15 amino acids. Germline CDR1 is SEHNR and CDR2 is FQNEAQ (reference sequence).